The clone carrying this TCR beta chain appeared a few times. Researchers used genomic DNA as the template to profile TCR beta VDJ and CDR3. TCRdb reprocessed the reads via MiXCR and lists one record per CDR3 protein. Among 150,000 to 200,000 distinct CDR3 sequences, about 64% were seen once, and the ten largest hold about 45%. The sample comes from a study of CD8+CD57+ T cells in acquired aplastic anemia. Germline CDR1 is SGHTA and CDR2 is FQGNSA. The V and J ends lost 2 bases and 7 bases respectively, with 14 bases between them. The CDR3 covers 14 residues. The chain couples TRBV7-2 to TRBJ1-2; no firm D call. The sequencing sample was made of sorted CD4+, CD8+, or CD8+CD57+ T cells (not recorded which) from PBMCs. This clonotype originated in a human donor with severe aplastic anemia or a healthy control (not recorded which). CDR3 loop: CASSLSGVPSGYTF. Here the CDR3 DNA reads TGTGCCAGCAGCTTATCTGGGGTTCCAAGTGGCTACACCTTC. The complete variable domain, with remaining parts taken from reference TRBV7-2 and TRBJ1-2, reads GAGVSQSPSNKVTEKGKDVELRCDPISGHTALYWYRQSLGQGLEFLIYFQGNSAPDKSGLPSDRFSAERTGGSVSTLTIQRTQQEDSAVYLCASSLSGVPSGYTFGSGTRLTVV.